This T cell receptor (beta chain) was sequenced in a study of multiple sclerosis patients with progressive multifocal leukoencephalopathy. Points on this clone: Its target is unknown.

Findings and caveats of the study: Whether JC virus or general immunocompromise explains the findings remained unclear.

Time point reported: time of PML onset. The CDR3 has 13 amino acids. Trimming cost V 3 bases and J 3 bases, with 8 bases left between them. Germline loops: CDR1 SNHLY, CDR2 FYNNEI. The table came from immunoSEQ multiplex PCR; TCRdb's copy has only in-frame clones and leaves some out. The data contain over 25,000 clones, roughly 87% of them seen just once; the ten biggest clones take up around 3.1%. This receptor was identified in a human donor with progressive multifocal leukoencephalopathy. Material: PBMCs, obtained from a patient treated with natalizumab. The chain uses TRBV2 and TRBJ1-1; no firm D call. CDR3 bases: TGTGCCAGCAGTGATGGGATGGACACTGAAGCTTTCTTT. Residues: CASSDGMDTEAFF.